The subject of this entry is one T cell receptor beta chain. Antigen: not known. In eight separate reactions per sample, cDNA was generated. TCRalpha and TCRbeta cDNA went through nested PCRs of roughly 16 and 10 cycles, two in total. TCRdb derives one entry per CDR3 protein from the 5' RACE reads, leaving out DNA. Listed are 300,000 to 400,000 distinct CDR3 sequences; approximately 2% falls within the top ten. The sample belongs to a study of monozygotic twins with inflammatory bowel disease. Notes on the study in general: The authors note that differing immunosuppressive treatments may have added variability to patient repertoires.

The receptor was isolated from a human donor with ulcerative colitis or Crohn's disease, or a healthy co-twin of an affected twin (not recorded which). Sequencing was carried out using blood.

Here the CDR3 reads CASSQKIARNTEAFF. The gene calls are TRBV14 and TRBJ1-1. Germline values: CDR1 SGHDN, CDR2 FVKESK. CDR3 length equals 15 residues.